The 9 T cell receptor beta chains reported below all come from one sample, sequenced in a study of T cells in narcolepsy. Only in-frame clones appear in the TCRdb table, and some are missing; sequencing was by immunoSEQ multiplex PCR. In the table there are under 35,000 clones, 75% to 90% of which are singletons. Sequencing was performed on memory (CD45RA-) CD4+ T cells from blood. The receptors come from a human donor in good health.

This clone was counted only a few times. The chain links TRBV6-5 to TRBJ1-1; 9 bases are shared with TRBD1. The CDR3 contains 14 residues. The germline CDR1 and CDR2 sequences are MNHEY and SVGAGI. V was pared by 5 bases and J by 5 bases, with 6 bases of the junction left unmatched. The CDR3 sequence: CASSTTGTGTEAFF. The CDR3 DNA is TGTGCCAGCAGTACCACCGGGACAGGGACTGAAGCTTTCTTT.

CDR3 nucleotide sequence: TGCGCCAGCAGCTCAAAGACAGGGAGCTCCTACAATGAGCAGTTCTTC. Translated: CASSSKTGSSYNEQFF. The chain links TRBV5-1 to TRBJ2-1; TRBD1 matches at 7 bases. CDR3 size: 16 residues. Per germline, CDR1 SGHRS and CDR2 YFSETQ. V lost 3 bases and J lost 0; bases outside the gene matches: 6.

The V call is TRBV21-1, the J call TRBJ1-5; TRBD1 reflects the table's D call only, with no check against the DNA. TRBV21-1 is a recognized pseudogene. This CDR3 contains 13 residues. The CDR3 coding sequence is TGTGCCAGCAGCGCCAGGGGCAATCAGCCCCAGCATTTT. Translation gives CASSARGNQPQHF.

The chain employs TRBV7-2 and TRBJ1-6; D not resolved. This CDR3 spans 13 amino acids. V gave up 1 base and J gave up 10 bases, with 8 bases separating them. Germline-derived CDR1 and CDR2 are SGHTA and FQGNSA. CDR3 protein: CASSLGLPSPLHF. DNA of the CDR3: TGTGCCAGCAGCTTAGGATTGCCATCACCCCTCCACTTT.

V usage is TRBV5-4 and J usage is TRBJ1-5; the match to TRBD1 covers 7 bases. CDR1 is SGHNT, CDR2 YYREEE, per germline (reference sequence). J was trimmed by 1 base and V by 2 bases; bases with no gene match: 0. This CDR3 has 14 residues. The CDR3 region is CASSLGGSNQPQHF. For the CDR3, the DNA is TGTGCCAGCAGCTTAGGGGGCAGCAATCAGCCCCAGCATTTT.

The chain employs TRBV19 and TRBJ2-2; D remains unclear. The V gene lost 4 bases and the J gene lost 7 bases, with 10 bases spanning the gap. The CDR3 length is 13 residues. Germline V gene lookup returns CDR1 LNHDA and CDR2 SQIVND (reference sequence). DNA of the CDR3: TGTGCCAGTAGTAATTTAGGTATCGGGGAGCTGTTTTTT. Protein sequence: CASSNLGIGELFF.

This clone was recorded once. This sequence joins TRBV7-6 and TRBJ1-3, with D perhaps TRBD1 (5 bases). Trimming stripped 2 bases from V and 7 bases from J, with 12 bases between. The CDR3 extends over 14 amino acids. Germline CDR1 reads SGHVS; CDR2 reads FNYEAQ. The CDR3 spells CASSLSGGGNTIYF. Written as DNA, the CDR3 is TGTGCCAGCAGCTTATCTGGCGGGGGGAACACCATATATTTT.

This chain links TRBV10-3 with TRBJ1-2, with 10 bases lining up with TRBD1. The CDR3 has 14 amino acids. Germline trimming cut 4 bases from V and 6 bases from J; bases unmatched to any gene: 5. Germline-derived CDR1 and CDR2 are ENHRY and SYGVKD. CDR3 nucleotides: TGTGCCATCAGTGTCGGGACAGGGGTTCATGGCTACACCTTC. The encoded protein is CAISVGTGVHGYTF.

The V gene is TRBV7-9, the J gene TRBJ2-5; possibly TRBD2 for D (6 bases). The better agreement between TRBJ2-7 and the DNA end casts doubt on the J call. This CDR3 spans 15 amino acids. The germline gives CDR1 SEHNR, CDR2 FQNEAQ (reference sequence). The CDR3 bases are TGTGCCAGCAGCTTAGCTGCGGGGAGTAGTTCCGAGCAGTACTTC. Its translation: CASSLAAGSSSEQYF.